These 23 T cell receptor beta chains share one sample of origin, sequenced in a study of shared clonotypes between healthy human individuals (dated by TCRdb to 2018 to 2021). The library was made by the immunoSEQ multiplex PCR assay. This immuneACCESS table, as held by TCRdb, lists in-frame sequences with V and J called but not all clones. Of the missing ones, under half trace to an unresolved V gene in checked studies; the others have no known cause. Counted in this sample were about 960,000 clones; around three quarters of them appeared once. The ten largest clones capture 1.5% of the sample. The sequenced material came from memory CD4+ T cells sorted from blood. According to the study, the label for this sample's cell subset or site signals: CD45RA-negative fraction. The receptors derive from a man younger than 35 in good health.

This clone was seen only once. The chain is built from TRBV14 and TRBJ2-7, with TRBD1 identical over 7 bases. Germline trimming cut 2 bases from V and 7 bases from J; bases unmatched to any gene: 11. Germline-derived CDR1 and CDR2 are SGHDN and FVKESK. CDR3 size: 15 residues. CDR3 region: CASSQQQGTSWEQYF. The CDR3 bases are TGTGCCAGCAGCCAACAACAGGGGACCTCTTGGGAGCAGTACTTC.

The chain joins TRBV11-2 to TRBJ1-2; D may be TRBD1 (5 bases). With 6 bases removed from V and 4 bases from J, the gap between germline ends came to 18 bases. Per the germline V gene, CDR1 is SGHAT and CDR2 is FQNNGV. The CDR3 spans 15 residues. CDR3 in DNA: TGTGCCAGCAGAAACAATCCGGGACCCAGCTATGGCTACACCTTC. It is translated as CASRNNPGPSYGYTF.

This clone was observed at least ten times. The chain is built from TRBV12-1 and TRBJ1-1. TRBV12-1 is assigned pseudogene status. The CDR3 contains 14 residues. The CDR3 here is CASSFRRVAAEAFF. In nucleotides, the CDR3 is TGTGCCAGCAGCTTCCGACGTGTCGCGGCTGAAGCTTTCTTT.

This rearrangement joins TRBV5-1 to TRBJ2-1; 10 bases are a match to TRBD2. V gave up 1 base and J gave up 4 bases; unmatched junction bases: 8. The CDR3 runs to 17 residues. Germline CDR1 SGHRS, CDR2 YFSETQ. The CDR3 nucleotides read TGCGCCAGCAGCTTGAGCTCCCAGCGGGGGGGTTACAATGAGCAGTTCTTC. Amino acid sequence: CASSLSSQRGGYNEQFF.

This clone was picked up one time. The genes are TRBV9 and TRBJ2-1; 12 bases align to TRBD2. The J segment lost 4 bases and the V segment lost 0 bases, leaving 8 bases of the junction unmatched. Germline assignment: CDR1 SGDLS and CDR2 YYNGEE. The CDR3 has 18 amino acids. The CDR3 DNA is TGTGCCAGCAGCGTAGCCACTAGCGGGGGGTTGGGTTACAATGAGCAGTTCTTC. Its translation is CASSVATSGGLGYNEQFF. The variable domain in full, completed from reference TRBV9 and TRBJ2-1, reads DSGVTQTPKHLITATGQRVTLRCSPRSGDLSVYWYQQSLDQGLQFLIQYYNGEERAKGNILERFSAQQFPDLHSELNLSSLELGDSALYFCASSVATSGGLGYNEQFFGPGTRLTVL.

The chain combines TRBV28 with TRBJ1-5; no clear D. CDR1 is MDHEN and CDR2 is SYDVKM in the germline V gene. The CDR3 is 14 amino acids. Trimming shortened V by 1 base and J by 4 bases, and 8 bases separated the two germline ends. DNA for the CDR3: TGTGCCAGCAGTTTATTTTGGGAGAATCAGCCCCAGCATTTT. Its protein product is CASSLFWENQPQHF.

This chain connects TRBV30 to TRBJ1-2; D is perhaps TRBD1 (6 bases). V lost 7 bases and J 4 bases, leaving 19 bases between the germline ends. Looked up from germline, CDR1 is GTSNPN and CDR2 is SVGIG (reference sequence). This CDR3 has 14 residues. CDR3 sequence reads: CALTGRGITYGYTF. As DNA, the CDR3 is TGTGCCTTAACTGGCAGGGGCATAACCTATGGCTACACCTTC.

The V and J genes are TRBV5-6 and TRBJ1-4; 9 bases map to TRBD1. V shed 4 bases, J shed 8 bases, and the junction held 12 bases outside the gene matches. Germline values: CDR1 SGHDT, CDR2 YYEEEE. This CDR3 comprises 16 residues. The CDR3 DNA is TGTGCCAGCAGCCTCCGAACAGGGGGCGCAGGGGAAAAACTGTTTTTT. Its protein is CASSLRTGGAGEKLFF.

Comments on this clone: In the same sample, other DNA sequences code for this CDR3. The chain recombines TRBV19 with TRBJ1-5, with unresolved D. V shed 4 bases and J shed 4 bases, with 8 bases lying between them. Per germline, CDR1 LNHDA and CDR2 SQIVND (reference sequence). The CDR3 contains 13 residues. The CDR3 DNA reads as TGTGCCAGTAGTAGGGCGGGGAATCAGCCCCAGCATTTT. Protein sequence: CASSRAGNQPQHF.

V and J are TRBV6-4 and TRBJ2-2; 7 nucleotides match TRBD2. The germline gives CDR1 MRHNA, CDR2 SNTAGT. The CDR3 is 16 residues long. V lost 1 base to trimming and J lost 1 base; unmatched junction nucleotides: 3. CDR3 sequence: CASSDWASGNTGELFF. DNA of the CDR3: TGTGCCAGCAGTGACTGGGCTAGCGGGAACACCGGGGAGCTGTTTTTT.

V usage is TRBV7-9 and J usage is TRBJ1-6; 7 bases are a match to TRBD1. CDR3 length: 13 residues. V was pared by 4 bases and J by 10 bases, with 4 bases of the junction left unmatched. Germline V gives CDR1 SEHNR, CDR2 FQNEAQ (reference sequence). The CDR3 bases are TGTGCCAGCAGCTCAACAGGGGAATCACCCCTCCACTTT. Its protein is CASSSTGESPLHF. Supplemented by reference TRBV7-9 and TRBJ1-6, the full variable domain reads DTGVSQNPRHKITKRGQNVTFRCDPISEHNRLYWYRQTLGQGPEFLTYFQNEAQLEKSRLLSDRFSAERPKGSFSTLEIQRTEQGDSAMYLCASSSTGESPLHFGNGTRLTVT.

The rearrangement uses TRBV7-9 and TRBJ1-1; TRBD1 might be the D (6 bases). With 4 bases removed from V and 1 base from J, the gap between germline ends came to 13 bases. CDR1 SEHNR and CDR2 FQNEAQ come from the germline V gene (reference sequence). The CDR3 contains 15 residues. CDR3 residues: CASSSAWTENTEAFF. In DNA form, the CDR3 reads TGTGCCAGCAGCTCTGCTTGGACAGAGAACACTGAAGCTTTCTTT.

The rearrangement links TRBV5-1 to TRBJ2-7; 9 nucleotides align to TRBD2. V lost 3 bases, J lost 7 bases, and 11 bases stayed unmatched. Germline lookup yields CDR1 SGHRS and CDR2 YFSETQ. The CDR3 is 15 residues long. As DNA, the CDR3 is TGCGCCAGCAGCTCCGACCCTAGCGGGATGGAGGAGCAGTACTTC. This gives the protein CASSSDPSGMEEQYF.

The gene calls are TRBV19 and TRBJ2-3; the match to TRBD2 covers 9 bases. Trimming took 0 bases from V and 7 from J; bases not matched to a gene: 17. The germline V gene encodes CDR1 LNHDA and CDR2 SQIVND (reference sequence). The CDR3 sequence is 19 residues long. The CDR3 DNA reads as TGTGCCAGTAGTATAGATACGTTTGTGGGTAGCGGGGGTCGAAATACGCAGTATTTT. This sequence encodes CASSIDTFVGSGGRNTQYF.

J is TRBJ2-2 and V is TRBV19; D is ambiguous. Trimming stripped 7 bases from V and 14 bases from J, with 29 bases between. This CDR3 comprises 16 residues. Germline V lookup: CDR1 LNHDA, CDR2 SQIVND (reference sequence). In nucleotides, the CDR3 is TGTGCCAGTACCGAAACCCTGATTAGCAAAGTGGGTGGACTGTTTTTT. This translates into CASTETLISKVGGLFF. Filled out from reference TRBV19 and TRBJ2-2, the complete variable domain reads DGGITQSPKYLFRKEGQNVTLSCEQNLNHDAMYWYRQDPGQGLRLIYYSQIVNDFQKGDIAEGYSVSREKKESFPLTVTSAQKNPTAFYLCASTETLISKVGGLFFGEGSRLTVL.

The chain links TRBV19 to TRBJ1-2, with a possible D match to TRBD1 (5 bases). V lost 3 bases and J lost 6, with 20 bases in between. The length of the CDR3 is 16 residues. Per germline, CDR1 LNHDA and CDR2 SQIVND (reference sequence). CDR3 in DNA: TGTGCCAGTAGTATCGGTTGGGGGGATCTGGACCATGGCTACACCTTC. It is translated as CASSIGWGDLDHGYTF. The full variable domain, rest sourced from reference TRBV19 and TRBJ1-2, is DGGITQSPKYLFRKEGQNVTLSCEQNLNHDAMYWYRQDPGQGLRLIYYSQIVNDFQKGDIAEGYSVSREKKESFPLTVTSAQKNPTAFYLCASSIGWGDLDHGYTFGSGTRLTVV.

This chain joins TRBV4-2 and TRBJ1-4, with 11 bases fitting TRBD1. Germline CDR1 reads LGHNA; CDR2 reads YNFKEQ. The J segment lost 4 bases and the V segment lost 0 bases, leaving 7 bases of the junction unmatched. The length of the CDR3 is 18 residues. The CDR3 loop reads CASSQESGQGAINEKLFF. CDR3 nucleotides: TGTGCCAGCAGCCAAGAAAGCGGACAGGGGGCCATTAATGAAAAACTGTTTTTT.

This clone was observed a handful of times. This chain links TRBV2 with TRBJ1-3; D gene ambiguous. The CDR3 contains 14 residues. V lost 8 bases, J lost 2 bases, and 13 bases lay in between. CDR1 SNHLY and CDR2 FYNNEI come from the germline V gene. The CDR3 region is CASGNRGAGNTIYF. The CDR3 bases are TGTGCCAGCGGTAATCGGGGAGCTGGAAACACCATATATTTT.

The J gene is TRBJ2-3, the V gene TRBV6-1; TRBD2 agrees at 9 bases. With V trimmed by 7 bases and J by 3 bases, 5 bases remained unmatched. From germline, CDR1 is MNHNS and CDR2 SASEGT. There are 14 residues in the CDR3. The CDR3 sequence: CASTGRGGTDTQYF. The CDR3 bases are TGTGCCAGCACCGGGCGGGGGGGGACAGATACGCAGTATTTT.

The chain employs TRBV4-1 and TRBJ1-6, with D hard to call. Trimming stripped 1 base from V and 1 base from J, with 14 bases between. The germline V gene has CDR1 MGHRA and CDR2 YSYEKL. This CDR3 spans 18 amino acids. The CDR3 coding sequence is TGCGCCAGCAGCCAAGCGGGAAGGGAGGCGTCCTATAATTCACCCCTCCACTTT. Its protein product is CASSQAGREASYNSPLHF.

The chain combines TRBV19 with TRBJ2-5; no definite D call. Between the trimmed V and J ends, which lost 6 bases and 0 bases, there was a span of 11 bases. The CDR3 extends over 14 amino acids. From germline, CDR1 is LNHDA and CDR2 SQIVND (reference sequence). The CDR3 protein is CASSLGRDQETQYF. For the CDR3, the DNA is TGTGCCAGTAGCCTTGGACGGGACCAAGAGACCCAGTACTTC.

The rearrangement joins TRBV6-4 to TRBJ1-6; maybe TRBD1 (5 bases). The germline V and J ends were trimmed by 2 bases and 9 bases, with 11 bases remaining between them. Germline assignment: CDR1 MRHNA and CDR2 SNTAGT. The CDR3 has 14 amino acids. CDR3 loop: CASSDGTHGSPLHF. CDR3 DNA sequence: TGTGCCAGCAGTGACGGGACGCATGGTTCACCCCTCCACTTT.

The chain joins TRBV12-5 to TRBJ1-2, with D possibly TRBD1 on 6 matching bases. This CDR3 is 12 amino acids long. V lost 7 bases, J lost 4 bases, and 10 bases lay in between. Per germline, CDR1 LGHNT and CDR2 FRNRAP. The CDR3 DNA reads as TGTGCTAGTGCCCGGGACACCTATGGCTACACCTTC. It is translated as CASARDTYGYTF.